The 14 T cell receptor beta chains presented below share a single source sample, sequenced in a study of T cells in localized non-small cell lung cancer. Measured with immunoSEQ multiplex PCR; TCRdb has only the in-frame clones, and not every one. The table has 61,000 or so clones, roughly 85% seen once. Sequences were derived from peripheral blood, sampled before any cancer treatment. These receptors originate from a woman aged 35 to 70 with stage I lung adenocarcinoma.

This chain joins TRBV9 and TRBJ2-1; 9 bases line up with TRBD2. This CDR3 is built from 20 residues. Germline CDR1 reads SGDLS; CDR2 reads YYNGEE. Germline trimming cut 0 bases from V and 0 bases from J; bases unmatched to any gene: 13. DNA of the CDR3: TGTGCCAGCAGCGTAGTCGGTAGCGGGGGCCGACAGAGCTCCTACAATGAGCAGTTCTTC. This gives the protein CASSVVGSGGRQSSYNEQFF.

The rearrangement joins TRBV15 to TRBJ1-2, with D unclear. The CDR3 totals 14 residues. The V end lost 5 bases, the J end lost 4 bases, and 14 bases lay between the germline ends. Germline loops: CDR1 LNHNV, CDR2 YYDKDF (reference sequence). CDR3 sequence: CATSPSQGVYGYTF. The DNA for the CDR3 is TGTGCCACCAGCCCCAGCCAAGGTGTCTATGGCTACACCTTC.

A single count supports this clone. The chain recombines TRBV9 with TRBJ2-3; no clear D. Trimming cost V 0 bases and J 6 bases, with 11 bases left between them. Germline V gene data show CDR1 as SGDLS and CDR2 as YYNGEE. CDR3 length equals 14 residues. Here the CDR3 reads CASSVARTVDTQYF. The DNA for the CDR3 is TGTGCCAGCAGCGTAGCCCGGACGGTCGATACGCAGTATTTT.

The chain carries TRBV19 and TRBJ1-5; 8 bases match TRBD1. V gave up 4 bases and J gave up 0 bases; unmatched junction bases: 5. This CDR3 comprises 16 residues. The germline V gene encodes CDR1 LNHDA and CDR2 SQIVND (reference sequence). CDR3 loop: CASSSTGGYSNQPQHF. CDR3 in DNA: TGTGCCAGTAGTAGCACAGGGGGTTATAGCAATCAGCCCCAGCATTTT. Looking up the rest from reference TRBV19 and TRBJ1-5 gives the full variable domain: DGGITQSPKYLFRKEGQNVTLSCEQNLNHDAMYWYRQDPGQGLRLIYYSQIVNDFQKGDIAEGYSVSREKKESFPLTVTSAQKNPTAFYLCASSSTGGYSNQPQHFGDGTRLSIL.

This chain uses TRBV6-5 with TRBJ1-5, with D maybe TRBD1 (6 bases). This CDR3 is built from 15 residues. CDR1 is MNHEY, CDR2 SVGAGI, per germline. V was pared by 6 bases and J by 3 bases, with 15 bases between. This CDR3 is CASRRTGINNQPQHF. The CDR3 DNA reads TGTGCCAGCAGACGCACAGGGATAAACAATCAGCCCCAGCATTTT.

The CDR3 DNA sequence: TGTGCCACCAGCCCTTCCGGGACTAGCGGGGGGCCTAGCACAGATACGCAGTATTTT. Protein: CATSPSGTSGGPSTDTQYF. J is TRBJ2-3 and V is TRBV15, with TRBD2 identical over 15 bases. V gave up 5 bases and J gave up 0 bases; unmatched junction bases: 9. Germline loops: CDR1 LNHNV, CDR2 YYDKDF (reference sequence). The CDR3 totals 19 residues.

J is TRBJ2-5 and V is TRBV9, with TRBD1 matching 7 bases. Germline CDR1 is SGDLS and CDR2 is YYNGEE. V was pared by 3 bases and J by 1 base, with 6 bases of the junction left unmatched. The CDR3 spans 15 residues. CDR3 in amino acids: CASSAVGQSQETQYF. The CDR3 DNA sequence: TGTGCCAGCAGCGCGGTGGGACAGAGCCAAGAGACCCAGTACTTC.

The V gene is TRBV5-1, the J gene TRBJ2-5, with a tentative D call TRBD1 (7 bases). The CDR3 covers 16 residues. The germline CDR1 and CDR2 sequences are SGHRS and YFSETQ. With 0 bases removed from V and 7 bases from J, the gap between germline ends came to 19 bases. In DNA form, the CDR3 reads TGCGCCAGCAGCTTGGTTCAGGGGGGAAGTGTTGGGACCCAGTACTTC. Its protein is CASSLVQGGSVGTQYF. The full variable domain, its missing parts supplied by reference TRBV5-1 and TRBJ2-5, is KAGVTQTPRYLIKTRGQQVTLSCSPISGHRSVSWYQQTPGQGLQFLFEYFSETQRNKGNFPGRFSGRQFSNSRSEMNVSTLELGDSALYLCASSLVQGGSVGTQYFGPGTRLLVL.

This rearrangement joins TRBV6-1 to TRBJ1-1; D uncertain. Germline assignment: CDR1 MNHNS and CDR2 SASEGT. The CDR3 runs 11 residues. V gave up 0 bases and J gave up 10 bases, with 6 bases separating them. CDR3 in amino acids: CASSEAPSAFF. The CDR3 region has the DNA TGTGCCAGCAGTGAAGCGCCTTCAGCTTTCTTT.

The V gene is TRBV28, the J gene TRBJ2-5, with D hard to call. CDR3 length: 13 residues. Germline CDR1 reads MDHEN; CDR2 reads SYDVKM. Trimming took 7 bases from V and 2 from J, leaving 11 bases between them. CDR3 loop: CASIGRLQETQYF. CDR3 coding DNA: TGTGCCAGCATTGGACGCTTGCAAGAGACCCAGTACTTC.

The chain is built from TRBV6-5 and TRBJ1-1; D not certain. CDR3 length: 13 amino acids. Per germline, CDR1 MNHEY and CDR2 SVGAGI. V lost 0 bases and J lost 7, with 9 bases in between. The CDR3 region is CASSYSPQLEAFF. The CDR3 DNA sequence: TGTGCCAGCAGTTACTCGCCACAGCTTGAAGCTTTCTTT.

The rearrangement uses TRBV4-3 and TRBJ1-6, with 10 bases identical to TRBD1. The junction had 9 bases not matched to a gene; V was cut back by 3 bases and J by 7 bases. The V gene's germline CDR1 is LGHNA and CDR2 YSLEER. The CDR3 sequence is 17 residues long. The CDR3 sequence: CASSHLLGTGANSPLHF. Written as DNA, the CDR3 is TGCGCCAGCAGCCACCTCCTGGGGACAGGGGCCAATTCACCCCTCCACTTT.

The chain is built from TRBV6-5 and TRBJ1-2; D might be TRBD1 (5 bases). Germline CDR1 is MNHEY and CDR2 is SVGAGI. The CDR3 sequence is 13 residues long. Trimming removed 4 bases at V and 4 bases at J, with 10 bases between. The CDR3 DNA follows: TGTGCCAGCAGTTCCCCCGGGGGCTATGGCTACACCTTC. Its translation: CASSSPGGYGYTF.

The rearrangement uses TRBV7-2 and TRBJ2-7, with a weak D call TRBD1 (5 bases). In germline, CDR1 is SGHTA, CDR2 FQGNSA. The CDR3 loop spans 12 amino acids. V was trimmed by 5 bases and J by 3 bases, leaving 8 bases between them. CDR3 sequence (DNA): TGTGCCAGCAGCATAGGGGTCTACGAGCAGTACTTC. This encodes CASSIGVYEQYF.